The clone carrying this T cell receptor (beta chain) was detected only a few times. The patients all showed relapse after autologous stem cell transplantation, while their brentuximab vedotin exposure varied. These data are taken from a study of PD-1 blockade in classical Hodgkin lymphoma. The repertoire was sequenced with immunoSEQ multiplex PCR; TCRdb's copy has only in-frame clones and lacks some. This table has about 11,000 clones, over 70% appearing once. Trimming cost V 3 bases and J 8 bases; bases outside gene matches: 2. This CDR3 contains 13 residues. Germline CDR1 is SGHTA and CDR2 is FQGNSA.

V is TRBV7-2 and J is TRBJ2-1; 9 bases fit TRBD2. Sequenced material: peripheral blood mononuclear cells (PBMCs), taken before the second cycle of nivolumab. The receptor was derived from a human donor with classical Hodgkin lymphoma. The CDR3, as DNA: TGTGCCAGCAGCTTCCGACTAGCGGATGAGCAGTTCTTC. Translating gives CASSFRLADEQFF. The whole variable domain, filled in from reference TRBV7-2 and TRBJ2-1, reads GAGVSQSPSNKVTEKGKDVELRCDPISGHTALYWYRQSLGQGLEFLIYFQGNSAPDKSGLPSDRFSAERTGGSVSTLTIQRTQQEDSAVYLCASSFRLADEQFFGPGTRLTVL.